This T cell receptor (beta chain) derives from a study of response to subunit inactivated influenza vaccine. Broader study findings: After each seasonal influenza vaccination, few new T cells are recruited, the authors suggested.

Only a few counts were recorded for this clonotype. Its specificity is unknown. TCRdb redid the calling of the RT-PCR reads with MiXCR, one entry per CDR3 protein. The top ten clones hold approximately 11% of a sample with about 570,000 distinct CDR3 sequences, roughly 12% of them seen once. CDR1 is SGHTA and CDR2 is FQGNSA in the germline V gene. The CDR3 runs 13 residues. Trimming left V 1 base short and J 10 bases short, with 13 bases between. These data also featured in a second study, about T cells expressing NK-cell markers. That paper adds: TCR beta cDNA was made by 5'RACE template switching with UMIs. In several experiments, sorting was restricted to alpha-beta TCR T cells by an anti-gamma-delta TCR antibody. Dominant NKG2C+ clonotypes accounted for about 1.0-8% of CD8+ T cells in six or seven donors.

This chain joins TRBV7-2 and TRBJ2-5, with D possibly TRBD1 on 5 matching bases. This clonotype was obtained from a middle-aged man who received an inactivated influenza vaccine. Sequenced here: PBMCs from blood, sampled on the day of vaccination. This chain's CDR3 is CASSLDDRYFQYF. The CDR3 nucleotides read TGTGCCAGCAGCTTAGACGACAGATATTTCCAGTACTTC.